This entry lists 11 T cell receptor beta chains sequenced from one sample in a study of T-cell reconstitution after alpha-beta-depleted transplantation in children. The TCRbeta library incorporated unique molecular identifiers. TCRdb re-called the PCR reads through MiXCR, storing one row per CDR3 protein. The data hold 800,000 to 1,000,000 distinct CDR3 sequences, with about 29% observed a single time. The sequencing used PBMCs, mostly from graft donor cells, collected 360 days after TCRalphabeta/CD19-depleted stem cell transplant. These receptors all stem from a boy under three years old who had a stem cell transplant for SCID, so the T cells may come from the graft donor.

This clonotype was counted between two and nine times. The V gene is TRBV4-1, the J gene TRBJ2-1; D may be TRBD1 or TRBD2 (6 bases each). The CDR3 spans 18 residues. Germline V gives CDR1 MGHRA, CDR2 YSYEKL. V was shortened by 2 bases and J by 4 bases, with 21 bases between the two germline ends. The CDR3 DNA sequence: TGCGCCAGCAGCCAACTTCGGGGGCAGGAGGGACCATACAATGAGCAGTTCTTC. Its protein product is CASSQLRGQEGPYNEQFF.

This sequence joins TRBV19 and TRBJ2-2; 9 bases are a match to TRBD2. With 7 bases clipped from V and 1 base from J, the junction kept 10 bases outside the gene matches. The germline V gene encodes CDR1 LNHDA and CDR2 SQIVND (reference sequence). The CDR3 sequence is 17 residues long. The CDR3 nucleotides read TGTGCCAGTACCTTAAGGGTTAGCGGGGGGAACACCGGGGAGCTGTTTTTT. Protein product: CASTLRVSGGNTGELFF.

As DNA, the CDR3 is TGTGCCAGCAGCTCAGCTTGGAGGGGGGCTCGCACAGATACGCAGTATTTT. Translation gives CASSSAWRGARTDTQYF. The genes are TRBV11-2 and TRBJ2-3; D assignment may be TRBD1 or TRBD2 (6 bases each). The CDR3 is made up of 17 amino acids. Germline CDR1 and CDR2: SGHAT and FQNNGV. With 4 bases removed from V and 1 base from J, the gap between germline ends came to 18 bases. Drawing the rest from reference TRBV11-2 and TRBJ2-3, the complete variable domain is EAGVAQSPRYKIIEKRQSVAFWCNPISGHATLYWYQQILGQGPKLLIQFQNNGVVDDSQLPKDRFSAERLKGVDSTLKIQPAKLEDSAVYLCASSSAWRGARTDTQYFGPGTRLTVL.

The J gene is TRBJ2-5, the V gene TRBV7-6, with TRBD2 matching over 14 bases. V lost 5 bases, J lost 5 bases, and 10 bases stayed unmatched. The CDR3 consists of 17 residues. Germline CDR1 is SGHVS and CDR2 is FNYEAQ. The DNA of the CDR3 is TGTGCCAGCAGCCGACGACTAGCGGGGGGGCGGTTGGAGACCCAGTACTTC. Translated, it gives CASSRRLAGGRLETQYF.

A few counts support this clonotype. This rearrangement joins TRBV7-2 to TRBJ2-1; D perhaps matches TRBD2 (5 bases). V was pared by 4 bases and J by 8 bases, with 15 bases between. The CDR3 sequence is 14 residues long. From germline, CDR1 is SGHTA and CDR2 FQGNSA. CDR3: CASSWVGSGDEQFF. CDR3 sequence (DNA): TGTGCCAGCAGCTGGGTCGGGTCCGGGGATGAGCAGTTCTTC.

There are a few counts of this clonotype. The CDR3 region has the DNA TGTGCCAGCAGCTTACAGTCGGGCGGGGGGACCCAGTACTTC. Residues: CASSLQSGGGTQYF. The V gene is TRBV7-3, the J gene TRBJ2-5; 7 bases align to TRBD2. The germline V gene encodes CDR1 SGHTA and CDR2 FQGTGA. The CDR3 has 14 residues. The junction had 7 bases not matched to a gene; V was cut back by 2 bases and J by 7 bases.

This clonotype showed up many times. The chain uses TRBV5-1 and TRBJ2-1; 9 bases align to TRBD1. Looked up from germline, CDR1 is SGHRS and CDR2 is YFSETQ. V lost 2 bases, J lost 2 bases, and 2 bases stayed unmatched. The CDR3 consists of 15 residues. CDR3 residues: CASSLRTGAYNEQFF. CDR3 sequence (DNA): TGCGCCAGCAGCTTAAGGACAGGGGCCTACAATGAGCAGTTCTTC. Variable domain in full (rest from reference TRBV5-1 and TRBJ2-1): KAGVTQTPRYLIKTRGQQVTLSCSPISGHRSVSWYQQTPGQGLQFLFEYFSETQRNKGNFPGRFSGRQFSNSRSEMNVSTLELGDSALYLCASSLRTGAYNEQFFGPGTRLTVL.

This clonotype has more than one count but fewer than ten. The V and J genes are TRBV7-3 and TRBJ2-1, with TRBD2 identical over 9 bases. This CDR3 is built from 16 residues. Germline-derived CDR1 and CDR2 are SGHTA and FQGTGA. V lost 2 bases, J lost 2 bases, and 4 bases stayed unmatched. In nucleotides, the CDR3 is TGTGCCAGCAGCTTAGCTAGCGGGGTGACCTACAATGAGCAGTTCTTC. Encoded protein: CASSLASGVTYNEQFF.

This clonotype was detected a few times. The V and J genes are TRBV20-1 and TRBJ1-6, with D uncertain. Germline CDR1 is DFQATT and CDR2 is SNEGSKA (reference sequence). V was trimmed by 0 bases and J by 1 base, leaving 7 bases between them. The CDR3 sequence is 15 residues long. The CDR3 spells CSAREDGSYNSPLHF. The CDR3 nucleotides read TGCAGTGCTAGAGAGGATGGTTCCTATAATTCACCCCTCCACTTT.

This clonotype has a handful of counts. The J gene is TRBJ2-1, the V gene TRBV20-1; no clear D. V lost 6 bases and J lost 12, with 15 bases in between. The germline V gene encodes CDR1 DFQATT and CDR2 SNEGSKA (reference sequence). This CDR3 is 11 amino acids long. The CDR3 spells CSATVATTQFF. CDR3 bases: TGCAGTGCGACGGTGGCTACAACGCAGTTCTTC.

J is TRBJ1-6 and V is TRBV30, with 10 bases aligning to TRBD1. The germline V gene encodes CDR1 GTSNPN and CDR2 SVGIG (reference sequence). V shed 3 bases and J 9 bases; nucleotides not matched to a gene: 17. This CDR3 region has 18 residues. CDR3 nucleotide sequence: TGTGCCTGGAGGAAACTAGCGGGACAGGGGATCGGGGGTTCACCCCTCCACTTT. Translated: CAWRKLAGQGIGGSPLHF.